The 25 T cell receptor beta chains below all came from one sample that was sequenced in a study of cytomegalovirus exposure and HLA in healthy donors. The primer mix had 60 Vbeta and 13 Jbeta primers. Sequencing used immunoSEQ multiplex PCR; TCRdb keeps in-frame clones, though not all of them. The repertoire holds around 110,000 clones, with less than 80% as singletons. Sequencing was carried out using PBMCs. These receptors were taken from a woman between 35 and 50 years old in good health and CMV-seropositive.

The chain uses TRBV29-1 and TRBJ2-3; 7 bases map to TRBD1. This CDR3 region has 17 residues. Losses at the gene ends were 0 bases for V and 4 bases for J; bases not matched to a gene: 13. The germline gives CDR1 SQVTM, CDR2 ANQGSEA. The CDR3 here is CSVEDYFFGTVPDTQYF. DNA of the CDR3: TGCAGCGTTGAAGATTACTTTTTTGGGACAGTCCCAGATACGCAGTATTTT.

This chain links TRBV25-1 with TRBJ2-2, with a tentative D call TRBD1 (5 bases). With 4 bases removed from V and 5 bases from J, the gap between germline ends came to 14 bases. Germline CDR1 is MGHDK and CDR2 is SYGVNS. This CDR3 comprises 15 residues. CDR3 nucleotides: TGTGCCAGCAGTGCCAGGGCTTTAGTGACCGGGGAGCTGTTTTTT. It encodes CASSARALVTGELFF.

The CDR3 loop reads CASSEPAGGRNEQFF. The CDR3 coding sequence is TGTGCCAGCAGCGAGCCGGCGGGAGGGCGGAATGAGCAGTTCTTC. The chain joins TRBV9 to TRBJ2-1, with 9 bases fitting TRBD2. Germline trimming cut 3 bases from V and 7 bases from J; bases unmatched to any gene: 8. The CDR3 has 15 amino acids. Germline values: CDR1 SGDLS, CDR2 YYNGEE. Filled out from reference TRBV9 and TRBJ2-1, the complete variable domain reads DSGVTQTPKHLITATGQRVTLRCSPRSGDLSVYWYQQSLDQGLQFLIQYYNGEERAKGNILERFSAQQFPDLHSELNLSSLELGDSALYFCASSEPAGGRNEQFFGPGTRLTVL.

The chain has TRBV27 and TRBJ2-7, with 7 bases matching TRBD1. The CDR3 contains 13 residues. Germline CDR1 MNHEY, CDR2 SMNVEV (reference sequence). The J segment lost 2 bases and the V segment lost 5 bases, leaving 3 bases of the junction unmatched. The CDR3 DNA reads TGTGCCAGCAGTGCCGGGACAGCCTACGAGCAGTACTTC. It codes for CASSAGTAYEQYF.

V usage is TRBV2 and J usage is TRBJ1-5; 7 bases are a match to TRBD1. J was trimmed by 0 bases and V by 4 bases; bases with no gene match: 3. The CDR3 contains 15 residues. In germline, CDR1 is SNHLY, CDR2 FYNNEI. The DNA of the CDR3 is TGTGCCAGCAGTGGGGGACAGTATAGCAATCAGCCCCAGCATTTT. Protein sequence: CASSGGQYSNQPQHF.

The gene calls are TRBV7-3 and TRBJ2-1; 8 bases fit TRBD2. The CDR3 consists of 15 residues. With 5 bases clipped from V and 9 bases from J, the junction kept 12 bases outside the gene matches. Germline CDR1 and CDR2: SGHTA and FQGTGA. CDR3 protein: CASSARDYGGGEQFF. The CDR3 DNA reads TGTGCCAGCAGCGCCCGGGACTACGGGGGGGGTGAGCAGTTCTTC.

This clone has only a few counts. The rearrangement uses TRBV30 and TRBJ2-3; D possibly corresponds to TRBD1 (5 bases). Germline CDR1 GTSNPN, CDR2 SVGIG (reference sequence). There are 13 residues in the CDR3. The V and J ends lost 5 bases and 0 bases respectively, with 9 bases between them. The DNA for the CDR3 is TGTGCCTGGGGACAAATGAGCACAGATACGCAGTATTTT. Protein: CAWGQMSTDTQYF.

The gene calls are TRBV19 and TRBJ2-1, with D uncertain. The CDR3 sequence is 15 residues long. The V end was cut by 5 bases, the J end by 10 bases, with 21 bases between. Germline lookup yields CDR1 LNHDA and CDR2 SQIVND (reference sequence). CDR3 residues: CASSPTSRSAGEQFF. As DNA, the CDR3 is TGTGCCAGTAGTCCGACCAGCCGCTCCGCCGGGGAGCAGTTCTTC.

For the CDR3, the DNA is TGTGCCAGCAGTTTATCGTCTGAAAGGGGACAGAACTATGGCTACACCTTC. It is translated as CASSLSSERGQNYGYTF. The rearrangement joins TRBV27 to TRBJ1-2, with 7 bases aligning to TRBD1. In germline, CDR1 is MNHEY, CDR2 SMNVEV (reference sequence). Trimming took 0 bases from V and 2 from J; bases not matched to a gene: 9. The CDR3 runs 17 residues.

The J gene is TRBJ1-2, the V gene TRBV7-2, with 8 bases identical to TRBD1. This CDR3 is built from 16 residues. Germline V gives CDR1 SGHTA, CDR2 FQGNSA. The junction had 15 bases not matched to a gene; V was cut back by 8 bases and J by 4 bases. The CDR3 bases are TGTGCCAGCGAACGACCGGGACAGGAGGTTTTCTATGGCTACACCTTC. It is translated as CASERPGQEVFYGYTF.

The chain joins TRBV5-8 to TRBJ2-7; TRBD2 is a possible D gene (6 bases). V lost 2 bases and J 0 bases, leaving 15 bases between the germline ends. Germline V gene sequence: CDR1 SGHTS, CDR2 YDEGEE. The length of the CDR3 is 16 residues. In DNA, the CDR3 is TGTGCCAGCAGCTTTCCGTCCGGGAGCGGCTCCTACGAGCAGTACTTC. The encoded protein is CASSFPSGSGSYEQYF.

Here the CDR3 DNA reads TGTGCCAGCTTAACAGGGAATCAGCCCCAGCATTTT. Its translation is CASLTGNQPQHF. This chain connects TRBV6-6 to TRBJ1-5; TRBD1 is a possible D gene (6 bases). The V end was cut by 8 bases, the J end by 4 bases, with 9 bases between. Germline V gene data show CDR1 as MNHNY and CDR2 as SVGAGI (reference sequence). CDR3 length: 12 residues.

J is TRBJ2-3 and V is TRBV29-1; D uncertain. Trimming removed 4 bases from V and 7 bases from J, with 12 bases in between. Germline V gene lookup returns CDR1 SQVTM and CDR2 ANQGSEA. The CDR3 totals 12 residues. The CDR3, as DNA: TGCAGCGTTGGGTTTCCCGGTTATACGCAGTATTTT. Its protein product is CSVGFPGYTQYF.

The chain is built from TRBV7-9 and TRBJ2-1, with D hard to call. V lost 2 bases and J 3 bases, leaving 5 bases between the germline ends. CDR3 length: 13 amino acids. Per the germline V gene, CDR1 is SEHNR and CDR2 is FQNEAQ (reference sequence). The DNA of the CDR3 is TGTGCCAGCAGCTTAACGCGCTACAATGAGCAGTTCTTC. Translated, it gives CASSLTRYNEQFF.

The chain uses TRBV5-1 and TRBJ2-1; 8 bases are a match to TRBD2. The CDR3 is 14 residues long. Per the germline V gene, CDR1 is SGHRS and CDR2 is YFSETQ. V lost 2 bases and J lost 4; bases outside the gene matches: 2. The DNA for the CDR3 is TGCGCCAGCAGCTTCAAGCGGGAGTACAATGAGCAGTTCTTC. This translates into CASSFKREYNEQFF.

The chain has TRBV29-1 and TRBJ1-2; tentative D call: TRBD1 (6 bases). Trimming took off 3 bases at V and 4 bases at J, with 15 bases between the two ends. In germline, CDR1 is SQVTM, CDR2 ANQGSEA. This CDR3 contains 14 residues. CDR3 sequence (DNA): TGCAGCGTTGATCCGATAAAGACAGGCTATGGCTACACCTTC. Translated: CSVDPIKTGYGYTF. The variable domain in full, completed from reference TRBV29-1 and TRBJ1-2, reads SAVISQKPSRDICQRGTSLTIQCQVDSQVTMMFWYRQQPGQSLTLIATANQGSEATYESGFVIDKFPISRPNLTFSTLTVSNMSPEDSSIYLCSVDPIKTGYGYTFGSGTRLTVV.

The chain is built from TRBV9 and TRBJ1-2, with 12 bases that match TRBD1. Germline V lookup: CDR1 SGDLS, CDR2 YYNGEE. The length of the CDR3 is 18 residues. Unmatched junction bases numbered 14, after V lost 3 bases and J lost 5 bases. Here the CDR3 DNA reads TGTGCCAGCAGCGGAGTCGATACCGGGACAGGGGGCTTGTATGGCTACACCTTC. It yields the protein CASSGVDTGTGGLYGYTF. The full variable domain, its missing parts supplied by reference TRBV9 and TRBJ1-2, is DSGVTQTPKHLITATGQRVTLRCSPRSGDLSVYWYQQSLDQGLQFLIQYYNGEERAKGNILERFSAQQFPDLHSELNLSSLELGDSALYFCASSGVDTGTGGLYGYTFGSGTRLTVV.

This clone has more than one count but fewer than ten. V is TRBV5-8 and J is TRBJ1-1; the D is unclear. Trimming pared 1 base from V and 1 base from J, leaving 5 bases between. Germline V CDR1 and CDR2: SGHTS, YDEGEE. The CDR3 is 13 amino acids. In nucleotides, the CDR3 is TGTGCCAGCAGCTTGACGGGGAACACTGAAGCTTTCTTT. This gives the protein CASSLTGNTEAFF.

V gene TRBV6-6 combines with J gene TRBJ1-2, with TRBD1 as a possible D gene (5 bases). Trimming cost V 6 bases and J 2 bases, with 10 bases left between them. This CDR3 has 13 amino acids. Germline V gene sequence: CDR1 MNHNY, CDR2 SVGAGI (reference sequence). The CDR3 DNA is TGTGCCAGCAGAAACGGGGGGAACTATGGCTACACCTTC. It encodes CASRNGGNYGYTF.

The chain is built from TRBV7-8 and TRBJ2-7; 12 bases align to TRBD2. With V trimmed by 3 bases and J by 5 bases, 8 bases remained unmatched. This CDR3 is 16 amino acids long. Per germline, CDR1 SGHVS and CDR2 FQNEAQ. CDR3 DNA sequence: TGTGCCAGCAGCTTTTCACTAGCGGGAGGTAGCCACGAGCAGTACTTC. It yields the protein CASSFSLAGGSHEQYF. The entire variable domain, with the rest obtained from reference TRBV7-8 and TRBJ2-7, is as follows: GAGVSQSPRYKVAKRGQDVALRCDPISGHVSLFWYQQALGQGPEFLTYFQNEAQLDKSGLPSDRFFAERPEGSVSTLKIQRTQQEDSAVYLCASSFSLAGGSHEQYFGPGTRLTVT.

This chain uses TRBV7-8 with TRBJ2-1, with D possibly TRBD2 on 6 matching bases. Trimming stripped 5 bases from V and 2 bases from J, with 16 bases between. CDR1 and CDR2 (germline): SGHVS, FQNEAQ. The CDR3 spans 16 residues. This CDR3 is CASSPKAGHAYNEQFF. CDR3 bases: TGTGCCAGCAGCCCCAAAGCGGGTCACGCCTACAATGAGCAGTTCTTC.

With regard to this clone: Other DNA sequences in this specimen translate into the identical CDR3. The chain carries TRBV5-4 and TRBJ2-3, with 9 bases aligning to TRBD2. Germline loops: CDR1 SGHNT, CDR2 YYREEE (reference sequence). The trim removed 3 bases at V and 4 bases at J, leaving 18 bases unmatched. This CDR3 has 19 amino acids. The CDR3 DNA is TGTGCCAGCAGCTACAATCTATTCGGGCTAGCGGGACGCGCAGATACGCAGTATTTT. Amino acid sequence: CASSYNLFGLAGRADTQYF.

This clone came up a few times. The rearrangement joins TRBV4-3 to TRBJ2-1; no reliable D call. Trimming shortened V by 2 bases and J by 5 bases, and 7 bases separated the two germline ends. The CDR3 spans 13 residues. In germline, CDR1 is LGHNA, CDR2 YSLEER. CDR3 DNA sequence: TGCGCCAGCAGCCAATTCCCCGACAATGAGCAGTTCTTC. It is translated as CASSQFPDNEQFF.

The chain is built from TRBV9 and TRBJ2-2, with D maybe TRBD2 (5 bases). Trimming removed 6 bases at V and 5 bases at J, with 8 bases between. Germline CDR1 and CDR2: SGDLS and YYNGEE. This CDR3 is built from 12 residues. Written as DNA, the CDR3 is TGTGCCAGCACTCCGGGGACCGGGGAGCTGTTTTTT. Translating gives CASTPGTGELFF.

The V call is TRBV2, the J call TRBJ2-7; D remains ambiguous. The CDR3 consists of 12 residues. The V gene lost 6 bases and the J gene lost 4 bases, with 10 bases spanning the gap. Germline loops: CDR1 SNHLY, CDR2 FYNNEI. CDR3 amino acids: CASSRAMYEQYF. The CDR3 coding sequence is TGTGCCAGCAGCCGAGCAATGTACGAGCAGTACTTC.